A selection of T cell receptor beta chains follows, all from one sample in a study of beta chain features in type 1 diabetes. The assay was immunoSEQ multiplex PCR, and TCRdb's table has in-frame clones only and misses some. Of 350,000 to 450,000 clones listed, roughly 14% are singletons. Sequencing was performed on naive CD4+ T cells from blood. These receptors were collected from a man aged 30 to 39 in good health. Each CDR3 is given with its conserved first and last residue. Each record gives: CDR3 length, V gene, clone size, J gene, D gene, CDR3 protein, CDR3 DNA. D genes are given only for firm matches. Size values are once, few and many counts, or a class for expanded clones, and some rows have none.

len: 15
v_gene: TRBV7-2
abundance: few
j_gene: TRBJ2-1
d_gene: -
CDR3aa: CASSLVLGPGPEQFF
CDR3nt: TGTGCCAGCAGCTTAGTCTTGGGTCCGGGACCTGAGCAGTTCTTC

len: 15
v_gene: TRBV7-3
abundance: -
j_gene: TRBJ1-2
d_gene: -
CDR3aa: CASSLSVGESSGYTF
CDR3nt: TGTGCCAGCAGCTTAAGTGTAGGGGAAAGTAGCGGCTACACCTTC

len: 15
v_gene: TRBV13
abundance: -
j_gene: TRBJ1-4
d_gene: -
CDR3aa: CASSLTGRPNEKLFF
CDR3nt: TGTGCCAGCAGCTTAACAGGACGCCCTAATGAAAAACTGTTTTTT

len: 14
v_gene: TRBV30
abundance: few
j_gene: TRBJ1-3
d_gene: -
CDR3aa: CAWHDRLSGNTIYF
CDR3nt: TGTGCCTGGCACGACAGACTATCTGGAAACACCATATATTTT

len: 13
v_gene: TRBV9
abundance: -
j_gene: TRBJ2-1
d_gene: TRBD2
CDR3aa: CASSARTRDEQFF
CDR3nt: TGTGCCAGCAGCGCAAGGACTAGGGATGAGCAGTTCTTC

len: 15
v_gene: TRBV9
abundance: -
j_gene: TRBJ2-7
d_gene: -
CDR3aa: CASSVAGAFGYEQYF
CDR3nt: TGTGCCAGCAGCGTAGCTGGGGCATTTGGCTACGAGCAGTACTTC

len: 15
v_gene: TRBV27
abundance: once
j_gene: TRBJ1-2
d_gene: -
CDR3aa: CASSLSVGSRDGYTF
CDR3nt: TGTGCCAGCAGTTTATCCGTGGGTAGCCGGGATGGCTACACCTTC

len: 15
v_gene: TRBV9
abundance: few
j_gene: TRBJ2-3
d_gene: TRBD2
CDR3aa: CASSSRTSGRDTQYF
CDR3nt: TGTGCCAGCAGCTCCCGGACTAGCGGGAGAGATACGCAGTATTTT

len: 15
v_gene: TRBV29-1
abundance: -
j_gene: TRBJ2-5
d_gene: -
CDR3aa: CSVRLLGTDQETQYF
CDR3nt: TGCAGCGTTAGATTACTCGGGACTGATCAAGAGACCCAGTACTTC

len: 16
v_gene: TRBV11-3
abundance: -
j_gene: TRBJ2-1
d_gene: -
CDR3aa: CASSFSAAVPYNEQFF
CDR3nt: TGTGCCAGCAGCTTTAGTGCAGCGGTCCCCTACAATGAGCAGTTCTTC

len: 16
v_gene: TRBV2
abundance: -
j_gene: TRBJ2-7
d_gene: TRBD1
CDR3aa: CASRDVAGQADYEQYF
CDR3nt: TGTGCCAGCAGAGACGTCGCGGGACAGGCCGACTACGAGCAGTACTTC

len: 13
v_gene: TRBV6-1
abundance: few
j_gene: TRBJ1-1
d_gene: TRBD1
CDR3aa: CASSSQGATEAFF
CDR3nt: TGTGCCAGCAGTTCACAGGGGGCTACTGAAGCTTTCTTT

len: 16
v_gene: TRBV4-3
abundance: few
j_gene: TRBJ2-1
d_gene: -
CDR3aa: CASSQEANEVYNEQFF
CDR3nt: TGCGCCAGCAGCCAAGAGGCTAATGAGGTCTACAATGAGCAGTTCTTC

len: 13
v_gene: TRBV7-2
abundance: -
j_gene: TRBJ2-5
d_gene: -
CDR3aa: CASSLAREETQYF
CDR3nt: TGTGCCAGCAGCTTAGCCAGGGAGGAGACCCAGTACTTC

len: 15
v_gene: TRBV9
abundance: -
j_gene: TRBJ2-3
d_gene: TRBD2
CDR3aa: CASSVTSGRTDTQYF
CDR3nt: TGTGCCAGCAGCGTAACTAGCGGGAGAACAGATACGCAGTATTTT

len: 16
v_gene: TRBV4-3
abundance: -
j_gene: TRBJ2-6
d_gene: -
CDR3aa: CASSQEPVSGANVLTF
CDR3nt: TGCGCCAGCAGCCAAGAACCTGTCTCTGGGGCCAACGTCCTGACTTTC

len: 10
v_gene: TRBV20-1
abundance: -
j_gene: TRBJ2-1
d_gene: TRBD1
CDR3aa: CSARDRGLIF
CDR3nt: TGCAGTGCAAGGGACAGGGGACTGATCTTC

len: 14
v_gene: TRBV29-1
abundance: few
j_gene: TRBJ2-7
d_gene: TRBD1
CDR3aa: CSAQSGTGAYEQYF
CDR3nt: TGCAGCGCCCAAAGTGGGACAGGGGCCTACGAGCAGTACTTC

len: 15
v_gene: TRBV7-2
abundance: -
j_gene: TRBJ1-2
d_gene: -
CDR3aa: CASSLGRDASYGYTF
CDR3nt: TGTGCCAGCAGCTTAGGCCGGGACGCTTCCTATGGCTACACCTTC

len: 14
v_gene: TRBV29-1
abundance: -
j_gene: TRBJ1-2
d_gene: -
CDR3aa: CSVGRGADSYGYTF
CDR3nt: TGCAGCGTTGGGAGAGGGGCGGATAGCTATGGCTACACCTTC

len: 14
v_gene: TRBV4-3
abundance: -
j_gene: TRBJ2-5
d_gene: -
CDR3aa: CASSQDLSQETQYF
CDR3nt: TGCGCCAGCAGCCAAGATTTGTCCCAAGAGACCCAGTACTTC

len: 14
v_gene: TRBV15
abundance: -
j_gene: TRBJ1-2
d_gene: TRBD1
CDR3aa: CATSLGQGGYGYTF
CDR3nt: TGTGCCACCAGCCTGGGACAGGGTGGGTATGGCTACACCTTC

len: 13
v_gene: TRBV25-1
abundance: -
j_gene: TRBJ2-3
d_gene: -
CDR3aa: CASSRDHTDTQYF
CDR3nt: TGTGCCAGCAGTAGGGACCACACAGATACGCAGTATTTT

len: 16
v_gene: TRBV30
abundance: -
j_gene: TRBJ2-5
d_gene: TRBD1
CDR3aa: CAWSPGGAGLQETQYF
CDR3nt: TGTGCCTGGAGCCCAGGGGGCGCGGGCCTTCAAGAGACCCAGTACTTC

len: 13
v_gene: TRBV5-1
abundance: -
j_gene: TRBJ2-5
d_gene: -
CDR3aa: CASRLGGPETQYF
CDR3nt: TGCGCCAGCAGACTCGGGGGCCCAGAGACCCAGTACTTC

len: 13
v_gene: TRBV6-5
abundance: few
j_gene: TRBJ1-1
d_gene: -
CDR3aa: CASRRRENTEAFF
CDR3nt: TGTGCCAGCAGACGACGGGAGAACACTGAAGCTTTCTTT

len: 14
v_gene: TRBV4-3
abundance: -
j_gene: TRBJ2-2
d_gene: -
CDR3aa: CASSQDVSPGELFF
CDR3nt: TGCGCCAGCAGCCAAGATGTTAGCCCCGGGGAGCTGTTTTTT

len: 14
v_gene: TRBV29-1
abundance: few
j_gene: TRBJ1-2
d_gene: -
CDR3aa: CSSSSEAGRGGYTF
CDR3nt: TGCAGTTCATCCTCGGAAGCCGGGAGAGGCGGCTACACCTTC

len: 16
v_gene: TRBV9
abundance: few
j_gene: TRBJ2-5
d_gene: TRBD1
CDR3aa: CASSLRDRGSQETQYF
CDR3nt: TGTGCCAGCAGCCTCCGGGACAGGGGGTCCCAAGAGACCCAGTACTTC

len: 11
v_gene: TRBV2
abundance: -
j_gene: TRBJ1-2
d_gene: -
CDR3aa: CASSGNYGYTF
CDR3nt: TGTGCCAGCAGTGGAAACTATGGCTACACCTTC

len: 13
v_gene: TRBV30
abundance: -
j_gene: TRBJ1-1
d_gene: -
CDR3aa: CAWNRQENTEAFF
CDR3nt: TGTGCCTGGAATAGGCAGGAGAACACTGAAGCTTTCTTT

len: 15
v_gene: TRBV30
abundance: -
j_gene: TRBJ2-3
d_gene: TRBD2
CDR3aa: CAWNSGRIGTDTQYF
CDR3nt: TGTGCCTGGAATAGCGGGAGGATTGGCACAGATACGCAGTATTTT